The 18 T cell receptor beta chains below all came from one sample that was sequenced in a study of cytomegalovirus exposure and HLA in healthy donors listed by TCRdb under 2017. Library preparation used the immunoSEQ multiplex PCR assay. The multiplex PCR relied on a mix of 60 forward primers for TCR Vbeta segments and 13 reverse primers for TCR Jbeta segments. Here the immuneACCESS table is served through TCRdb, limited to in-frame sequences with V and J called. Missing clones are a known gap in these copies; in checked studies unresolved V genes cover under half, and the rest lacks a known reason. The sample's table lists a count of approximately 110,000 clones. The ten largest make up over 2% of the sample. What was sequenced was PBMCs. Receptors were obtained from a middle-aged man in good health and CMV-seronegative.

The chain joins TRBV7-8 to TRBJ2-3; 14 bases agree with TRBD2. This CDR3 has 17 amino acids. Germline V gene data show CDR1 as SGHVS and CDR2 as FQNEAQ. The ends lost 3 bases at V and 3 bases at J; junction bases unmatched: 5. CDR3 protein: CASSFRLAGGPTDTQYF. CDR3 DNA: TGTGCCAGCAGCTTCCGACTAGCGGGAGGGCCGACAGATACGCAGTATTTT.

CDR3 coding DNA: TGTGCCAGCAGTTACTCGCAGAAATCCTACGAGCAGTACTTC. It codes for CASSYSQKSYEQYF. This chain links TRBV6-5 with TRBJ2-7, with D uncertain. In germline, CDR1 is MNHEY, CDR2 SVGAGI. The V gene lost 0 bases and the J gene lost 1 base, with 7 bases spanning the gap. There are 14 residues in the CDR3.

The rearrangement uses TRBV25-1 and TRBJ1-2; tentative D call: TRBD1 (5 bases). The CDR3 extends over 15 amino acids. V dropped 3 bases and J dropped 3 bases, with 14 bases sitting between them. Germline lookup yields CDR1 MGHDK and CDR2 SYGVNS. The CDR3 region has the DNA TGTGCCAGCAGTGATCTCGGAGGGGCAGACTATGGCTACACCTTC. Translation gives CASSDLGGADYGYTF.

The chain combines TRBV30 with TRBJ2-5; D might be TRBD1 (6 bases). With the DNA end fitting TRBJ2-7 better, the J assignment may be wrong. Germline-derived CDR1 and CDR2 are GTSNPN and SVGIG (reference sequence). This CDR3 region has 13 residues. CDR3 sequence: CAGMPDSSYEQYF. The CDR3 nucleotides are TGTGCCGGAATGCCGGACAGCTCCTACGAGCAGTACTTC.

CDR3 nucleotide sequence: TGTGCCAGCAGCTGGGACAGGGTATCGTACGAGCAGTACTTC. Translation: CASSWDRVSYEQYF. The chain recombines TRBV6-5 with TRBJ2-7; the match to TRBD1 covers 9 bases. The J segment lost 4 bases and the V segment lost 6 bases, leaving 7 bases of the junction unmatched. The CDR3 spans 14 residues. Germline V gene data show CDR1 as MNHEY and CDR2 as SVGAGI.

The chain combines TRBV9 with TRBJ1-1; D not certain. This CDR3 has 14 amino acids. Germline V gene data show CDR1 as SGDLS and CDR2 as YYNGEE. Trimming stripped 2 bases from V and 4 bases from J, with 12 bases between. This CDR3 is CASSVNPLGTEAFF. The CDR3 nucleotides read TGTGCCAGCAGCGTCAATCCCCTAGGCACTGAAGCTTTCTTT.

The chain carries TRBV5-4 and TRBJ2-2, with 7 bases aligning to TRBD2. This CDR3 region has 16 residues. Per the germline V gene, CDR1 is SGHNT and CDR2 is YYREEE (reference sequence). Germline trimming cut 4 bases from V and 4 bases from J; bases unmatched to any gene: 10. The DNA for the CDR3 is TGTGCCAGCAGCCCCGAAGAGCGGGGCCTCACCGGGGAGCTGTTTTTT. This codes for CASSPEERGLTGELFF.

The CDR3 region is CASSYGGQGPSDEAFF. As DNA, the CDR3 is TGTGCCAGCAGTTACGGGGGACAGGGTCCTAGCGATGAAGCTTTCTTT. The chain links TRBV6-6 to TRBJ1-1; 9 bases are shared with TRBD1. CDR3 length equals 16 residues. Unmatched junction bases numbered 11, after V lost 2 bases and J lost 7 bases. Germline loops: CDR1 MNHNY, CDR2 SVGAGI (reference sequence).

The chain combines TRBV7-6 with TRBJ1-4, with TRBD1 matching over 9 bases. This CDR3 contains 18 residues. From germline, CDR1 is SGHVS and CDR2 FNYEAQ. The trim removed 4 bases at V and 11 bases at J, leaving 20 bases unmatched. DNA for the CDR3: TGTGCCAGCAGCTCAAACGCGGGACAGGGTTCATCTTTGTTGAAACTGTTTTTT. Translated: CASSSNAGQGSSLLKLFF.

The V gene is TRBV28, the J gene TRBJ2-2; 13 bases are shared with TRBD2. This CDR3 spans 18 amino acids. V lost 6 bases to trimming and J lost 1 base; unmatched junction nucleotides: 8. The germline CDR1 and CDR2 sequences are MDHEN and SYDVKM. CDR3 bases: TGTGCCAGCAGCCGAACGGGACTAGCGGGGTTGAACACCGGGGAGCTGTTTTTT. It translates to CASSRTGLAGLNTGELFF.

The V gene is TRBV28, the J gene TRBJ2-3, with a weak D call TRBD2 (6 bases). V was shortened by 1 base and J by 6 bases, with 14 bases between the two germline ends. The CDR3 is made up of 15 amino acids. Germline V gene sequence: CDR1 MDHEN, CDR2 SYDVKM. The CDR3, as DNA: TGTGCCAGCAGTTTATCACTACCCCGGGAGGATACGCAGTATTTT. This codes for CASSLSLPREDTQYF.

The CDR3 nucleotides are TGTGCCATCAGCCGGGGAGTCACAGATACGCAGTATTTT. It yields the protein CAISRGVTDTQYF. This rearrangement joins TRBV10-3 to TRBJ2-3, with D tentatively TRBD2 (5 bases). Trimming shortened V by 6 bases and J by 2 bases, and 9 bases separated the two germline ends. In germline, CDR1 is ENHRY, CDR2 SYGVKD. The CDR3 is made up of 13 amino acids.

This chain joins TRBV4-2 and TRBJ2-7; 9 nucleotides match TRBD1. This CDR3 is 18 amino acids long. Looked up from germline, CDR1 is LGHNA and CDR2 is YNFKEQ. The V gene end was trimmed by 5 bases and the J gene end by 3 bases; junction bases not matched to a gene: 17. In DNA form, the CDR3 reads TGTGCCAGCAGCTTCCCGGGACAGGGTCTAGCGAACGTCTACGAGCAGTACTTC. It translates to CASSFPGQGLANVYEQYF.

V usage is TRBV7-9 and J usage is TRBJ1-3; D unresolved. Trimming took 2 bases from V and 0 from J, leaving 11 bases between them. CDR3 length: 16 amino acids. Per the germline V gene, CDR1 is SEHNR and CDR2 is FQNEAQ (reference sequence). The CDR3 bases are TGTGCCAGCAGCTTAAGCGAGCGGAGCTCTGGAAACACCATATATTTT. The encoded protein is CASSLSERSSGNTIYF.

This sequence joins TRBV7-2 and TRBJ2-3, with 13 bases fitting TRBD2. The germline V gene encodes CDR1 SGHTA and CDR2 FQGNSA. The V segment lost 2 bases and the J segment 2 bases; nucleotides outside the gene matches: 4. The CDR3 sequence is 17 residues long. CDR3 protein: CASSLWTSGSNTDTQYF. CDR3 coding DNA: TGTGCCAGCAGCTTATGGACTAGCGGGAGTAACACAGATACGCAGTATTTT.

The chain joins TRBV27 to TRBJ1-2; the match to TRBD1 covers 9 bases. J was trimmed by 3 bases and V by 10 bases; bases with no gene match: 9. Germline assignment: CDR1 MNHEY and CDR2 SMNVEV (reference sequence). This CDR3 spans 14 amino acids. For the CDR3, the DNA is TGTGCCACAGGGCCACAGGGGGCGGACTATGGCTACACCTTC. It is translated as CATGPQGADYGYTF.

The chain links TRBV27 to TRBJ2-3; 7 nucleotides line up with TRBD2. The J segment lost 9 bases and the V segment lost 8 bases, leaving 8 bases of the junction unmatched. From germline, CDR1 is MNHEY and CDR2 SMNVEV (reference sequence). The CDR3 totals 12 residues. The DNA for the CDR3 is TGTGCCAGCCGAGCTGGGACTACGACGCAGTATTTT. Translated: CASRAGTTTQYF.

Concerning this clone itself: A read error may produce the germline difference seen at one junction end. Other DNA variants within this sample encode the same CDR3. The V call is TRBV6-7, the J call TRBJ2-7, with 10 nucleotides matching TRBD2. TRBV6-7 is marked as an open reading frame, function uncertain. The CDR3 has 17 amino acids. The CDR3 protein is CASSPSSSSGSLYEQYF. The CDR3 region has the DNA TGTGCCAGCAGTCCCTCGAGTTCTAGCGGGAGTCTGTACGAGCAATACTTC.